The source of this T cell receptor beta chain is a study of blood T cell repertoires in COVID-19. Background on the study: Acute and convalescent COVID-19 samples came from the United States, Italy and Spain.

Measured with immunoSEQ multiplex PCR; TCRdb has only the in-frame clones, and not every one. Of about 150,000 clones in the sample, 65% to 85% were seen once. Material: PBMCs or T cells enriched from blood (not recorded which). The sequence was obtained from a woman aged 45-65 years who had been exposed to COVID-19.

Written as DNA, the CDR3 is TGTGCCAGCAGCTTAGGACAGGGAAATGAGCAGTTCTTC. Its translation is CASSLGQGNEQFF. This chain uses TRBV7-8 with TRBJ2-1; 7 bases agree with TRBD1. The length of the CDR3 is 13 residues. The trim removed 1 base at V and 7 bases at J, leaving 1 base unmatched. Germline V gene sequence: CDR1 SGHVS, CDR2 FQNEAQ.